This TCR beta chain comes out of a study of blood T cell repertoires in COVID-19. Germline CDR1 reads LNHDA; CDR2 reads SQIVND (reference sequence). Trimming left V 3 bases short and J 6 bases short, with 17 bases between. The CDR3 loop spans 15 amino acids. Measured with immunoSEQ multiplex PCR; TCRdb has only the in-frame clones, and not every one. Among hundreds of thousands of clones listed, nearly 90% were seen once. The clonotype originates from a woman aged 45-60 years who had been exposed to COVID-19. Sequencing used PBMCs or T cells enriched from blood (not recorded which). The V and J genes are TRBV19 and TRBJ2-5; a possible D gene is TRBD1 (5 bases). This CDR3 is CASSIPGASGKTQYF. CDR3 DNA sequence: TGTGCCAGTAGTATCCCCGGAGCCTCAGGGAAGACCCAGTACTTC.